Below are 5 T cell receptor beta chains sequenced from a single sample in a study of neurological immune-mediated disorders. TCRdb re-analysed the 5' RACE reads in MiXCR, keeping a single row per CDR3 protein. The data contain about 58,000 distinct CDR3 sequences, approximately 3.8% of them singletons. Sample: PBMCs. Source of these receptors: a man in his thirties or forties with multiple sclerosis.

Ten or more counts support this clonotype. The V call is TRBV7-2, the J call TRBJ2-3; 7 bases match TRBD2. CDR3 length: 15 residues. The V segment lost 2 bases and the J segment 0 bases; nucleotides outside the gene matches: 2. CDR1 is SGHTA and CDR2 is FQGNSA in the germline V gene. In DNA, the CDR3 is TGTGCCAGCAGCTTACTTAGCGGGAGCACAGATACGCAGTATTTT. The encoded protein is CASSLLSGSTDTQYF.

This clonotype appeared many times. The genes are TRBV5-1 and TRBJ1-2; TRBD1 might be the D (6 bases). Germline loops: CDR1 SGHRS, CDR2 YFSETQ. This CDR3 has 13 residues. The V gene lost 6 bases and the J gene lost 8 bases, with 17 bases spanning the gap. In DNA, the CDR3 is TGCGCCAGCAACGTGGGGGCGATAGGGGGCTACACCTTC. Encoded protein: CASNVGAIGGYTF.

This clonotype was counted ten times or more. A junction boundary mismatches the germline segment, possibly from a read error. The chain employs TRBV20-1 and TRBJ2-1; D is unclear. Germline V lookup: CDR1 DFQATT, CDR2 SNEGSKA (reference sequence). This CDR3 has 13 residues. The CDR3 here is CSAPVESFNEQFF. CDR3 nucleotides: TGCAGTGCCCCGGTCGAGTCCTTCAATGAGCAGTTCTTC.

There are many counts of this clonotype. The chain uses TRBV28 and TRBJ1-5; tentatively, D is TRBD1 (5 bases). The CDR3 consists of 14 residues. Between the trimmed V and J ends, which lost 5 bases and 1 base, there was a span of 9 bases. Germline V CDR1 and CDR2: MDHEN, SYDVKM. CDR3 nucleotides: TGTGCCAGCAGTGGGGCTCAAAGCAATCAGCCCCAGCATTTT. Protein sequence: CASSGAQSNQPQHF.

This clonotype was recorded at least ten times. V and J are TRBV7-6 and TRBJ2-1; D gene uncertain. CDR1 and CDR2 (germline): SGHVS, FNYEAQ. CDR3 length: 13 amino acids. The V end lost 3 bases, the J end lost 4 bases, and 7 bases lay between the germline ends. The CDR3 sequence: CASSFAMYNEQFF. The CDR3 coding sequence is TGTGCCAGCAGCTTTGCAATGTACAATGAGCAGTTCTTC.